This entry concerns a single T cell receptor beta chain. How the authors handled the data: The assay estimated nucleated cells by amplifying reference gene primers. The repertoire was sequenced with immunoSEQ multiplex PCR; TCRdb's copy has only in-frame clones and lacks some. That table furnishes V, J and clone size, whereas the DNA furnished D and trimming. The sample holds around 200,000 clones, less than 90% seen once. This record comes from a study of blood T cell repertoires in COVID-19. For the study at large: Sites in the United States, Italy and Spain provided acute and convalescent COVID-19 samples. PBMCs, B-cell-depleted T cells, or T cells provided the cDNA or gDNA that made up the material.

Germline trimming cut 5 bases from V and 6 bases from J; bases unmatched to any gene: 11. This CDR3 contains 16 residues. The germline V gene has CDR1 SGHKS and CDR2 YYEKEE (reference sequence). The chain combines TRBV5-5 with TRBJ1-5; 10 bases align to TRBD1. Sequences were obtained from peripheral blood. This clonotype originated in a man aged 35-49 years with acute or convalescent COVID-19. The CDR3 sequence is CASSLAGQGVSQPQHF. CDR3 nucleotide sequence: TGTGCCAGCAGTCTTGCAGGACAGGGGGTGAGTCAGCCCCAGCATTTT.